The 29 T cell receptor beta chains presented below share a single source sample, sequenced in a study of blood T cell repertoires in COVID-19. The protocol was immunoSEQ multiplex PCR, while the TCRdb copy is restricted to in-frame clones and leaves out a portion. The data contain 70,000 to 90,000 clones, roughly three quarters of them singletons. Sequenced material: peripheral blood. These TCRs come from a human donor in a cohort sampled during active COVID-19.

V gene TRBV1 combines with J gene TRBJ2-2; the D call in the table, TRBD1, was not verified against the DNA. TRBV1 is flagged as a pseudogene. This CDR3 spans 18 amino acids. The CDR3 protein is CTSSRDRRPYANTGELFF. DNA of the CDR3: TGCACCAGCAGCCGGGACAGGCGACCCTACGCGAACACCGGGGAGCTGTTTTTT.

V usage is TRBV6-1 and J usage is TRBJ2-1; D is ambiguous. The CDR3 runs to 14 residues. Germline CDR1 and CDR2: MNHNS and SASEGT. The V end lost 1 base, the J end lost 1 base, and 5 bases lay between the germline ends. The CDR3 loop reads CASSEGSSYNEQFF. The CDR3 nucleotides are TGTGCCAGCAGTGAAGGCAGTTCCTACAATGAGCAGTTCTTC.

DNA of the CDR3: TGCAGTGCTAGTGAGGAGCGGGAGCAGTTCTTC. Protein: CSASEEREQFF. The chain recombines TRBV20-1 with TRBJ2-1, with D perhaps TRBD2 (5 bases). Looked up from germline, CDR1 is DFQATT and CDR2 is SNEGSKA (reference sequence). Trimming left V 3 bases short and J 10 bases short, with 10 bases between. The CDR3 contains 11 residues.

V is TRBV5-1 and J is TRBJ2-3; the match to TRBD1 covers 10 bases. From germline, CDR1 is SGHRS and CDR2 YFSETQ. After removal of 2 bases from V and 2 bases from J, the junction contained 5 bases not matched to a gene. This CDR3 is built from 16 residues. The CDR3 DNA reads as TGCGCCAGCAGCTTAATGGGACAGGGGATCACAGATACGCAGTATTTT. Protein product: CASSLMGQGITDTQYF.

This chain joins TRBV5-1 and TRBJ1-2; 11 bases match TRBD1. V trimming: 2 bases; J trimming: 5 bases; junction bases outside the gene matches: 8. Germline-derived CDR1 and CDR2 are SGHRS and YFSETQ. The CDR3 has 16 residues. For the CDR3, the DNA is TGCGCCAGCAGCTTTTCCCCGGGACAGGGGGTTTATGGCTACACCTTC. Protein sequence: CASSFSPGQGVYGYTF.

The V and J genes are TRBV9 and TRBJ2-7; 14 positions agree with TRBD2. Germline loops: CDR1 SGDLS, CDR2 YYNGEE. J was trimmed by 7 bases and V by 2 bases; bases with no gene match: 11. The CDR3 covers 17 residues. CDR3 region: CASSVATGTSGGGEQYF. Written as DNA, the CDR3 is TGTGCCAGCAGCGTGGCGACGGGGACTAGCGGGGGCGGTGAGCAGTACTTC.

The J gene is TRBJ2-2, the V gene TRBV6-2 or TRBV6-3; 15 bases align to TRBD2. J lost 3 bases, V lost 5 bases, and 13 bases had no gene match. The CDR3 runs 20 residues. Germline CDR1 and CDR2: MNHEY and SVGEGT. CDR3 nucleotide sequence: TGTGCCAGCAGTACGACTAGGACTAGCGGGAGGGAAGGATACACCGGGGAGCTGTTTTTT. It encodes CASSTTRTSGREGYTGELFF.

This clone was detected once. This CDR3 is CASSQPTSAEGTDTQYF. Written as DNA, the CDR3 is TGTGCCAGCAGCCAACCTACTAGCGCCGAGGGCACAGATACGCAGTATTTT. This rearrangement joins TRBV4-2 to TRBJ2-3; 7 nucleotides match TRBD2. V trimming: 2 bases; J trimming: 1 base; junction bases outside the gene matches: 9. The CDR3 totals 17 residues. CDR1 and CDR2 (germline): LGHNA, YNFKEQ.

This clone was observed a handful of times. The chain is built from TRBV3-1 (or the pseudogene TRBV3-2) and TRBJ1-2; D is unclear. The CDR3 length is 12 residues. With 1 base removed from V and 5 bases from J, the gap between germline ends came to 5 bases. The V gene's germline CDR1 is LGHDT and CDR2 YNNKEL (reference sequence). CDR3 protein: CASSQGRYGYTF. The CDR3 DNA sequence: TGTGCCAGCAGCCAAGGGCGGTATGGCTACACCTTC.

The chain employs TRBV3-1 (or the pseudogene TRBV3-2) and TRBJ2-1; perhaps TRBD1 as D (6 bases). This CDR3 is built from 13 residues. V was shortened by 2 bases and J by 10 bases, with 12 bases between the two germline ends. The V gene's germline CDR1 is LGHDT and CDR2 YNNKEL (reference sequence). Here the CDR3 DNA reads TGTGCCAGCAGCCAATCCATAAGGGGGGAGCAGTTCTTC. Translation: CASSQSIRGEQFF.

The CDR3 reads CASTSARGRRYEQYF. As DNA, the CDR3 is TGTGCCAGCACCTCAGCCAGGGGCCGGAGGTACGAGCAGTACTTC. V and J are TRBV6-6 and TRBJ2-7; tentative D call: TRBD1 (6 bases). CDR1 and CDR2 from the germline V gene are MNHNY and SVGAGI (reference sequence). The CDR3 has 15 residues. V gave up 7 bases and J gave up 4 bases, with 20 bases separating them.

V and J are TRBV28 and TRBJ1-5; no definite D call. V lost 10 bases to trimming and J lost 4 bases, with 23 bases between them. CDR1 MDHEN and CDR2 SYDVKM come from the germline V gene. This CDR3 is 16 amino acids long. The CDR3 DNA reads as TGTGCCACCACCCCCCAGCCGGGGATGGGAAATCAGCCCCAGCATTTT. Translated: CATTPQPGMGNQPQHF.

The chain has TRBV7-9 and TRBJ2-5; 7 bases map to TRBD2. J lost 2 bases, V lost 0 bases, and 9 bases had no gene match. From germline, CDR1 is SEHNR and CDR2 FQNEAQ (reference sequence). The CDR3 length is 17 residues. This CDR3 reads CASSLAVSSGAQETQYF. The CDR3 region has the DNA TGTGCCAGCAGCTTAGCGGTTTCGAGCGGGGCACAAGAGACCCAGTACTTC.

The chain links TRBV11-1 to TRBJ1-5, with D unclear. Germline loops: CDR1 SGHAT, CDR2 FQDESV (reference sequence). V lost 5 bases and J lost 1, with 12 bases in between. The CDR3 totals 15 residues. As DNA, the CDR3 is TGTGCCAGCAGCCAAAGCGGGAGGAGCAATCAGCCCCAGCATTTT. Translated, it gives CASSQSGRSNQPQHF.

The V and J genes are TRBV27 and TRBJ2-5, with D possibly being TRBD2 (5 bases). The CDR3 loop spans 13 amino acids. The germline gives CDR1 MNHEY, CDR2 SMNVEV (reference sequence). Trimming shortened V by 5 bases and J by 4 bases, and 11 bases separated the two germline ends. In DNA, the CDR3 is TGTGCCAGCAGTCTACTAGAGCGAGAGACCCAGTACTTC. Its protein product is CASSLLERETQYF.

The chain combines TRBV6-5 with TRBJ2-3; 11 bases line up with TRBD2. CDR3 length: 15 residues. The trim removed 6 bases at V and 2 bases at J, leaving 4 bases unmatched. Looked up from germline, CDR1 is MNHEY and CDR2 is SVGAGI. CDR3: CASRTSGTLTDTQYF. CDR3 nucleotide sequence: TGTGCCAGCAGGACTAGCGGGACCCTCACAGATACGCAGTATTTT.

The J gene is TRBJ1-6, the V gene TRBV19; 8 positions agree with TRBD1. This CDR3 spans 14 amino acids. J was trimmed by 9 bases and V by 6 bases; bases with no gene match: 7. Germline lookup yields CDR1 LNHDA and CDR2 SQIVND (reference sequence). The CDR3 DNA is TGTGCCAGTAGAAGGGACAGGAGTGGTTCACCCCTCCACTTT. It yields the protein CASRRDRSGSPLHF.

The chain has TRBV19 and TRBJ2-3; D possibly corresponds to TRBD2 (6 bases). Trimming removed 3 bases from V and 6 bases from J, with 16 bases in between. CDR3 size: 15 residues. Germline CDR1 and CDR2: LNHDA and SQIVND (reference sequence). DNA for the CDR3: TGTGCCAGTAGTATGGCGCGGGGCCCAAGGGATACGCAGTATTTT. This encodes CASSMARGPRDTQYF.

V usage is TRBV18 and J usage is TRBJ2-7, with 10 positions matching TRBD2. CDR1 KGHSH and CDR2 LQKENI come from the germline V gene. The V gene end was trimmed by 0 bases and the J gene end by 7 bases; junction bases not matched to a gene: 12. There are 17 residues in the CDR3. CDR3 nucleotide sequence: TGTGCCAGCTCACCACCGGCTAGCGGGAGTGCTACGAAGGAGCAGTACTTC. It codes for CASSPPASGSATKEQYF.

This chain links TRBV7-2 with TRBJ1-5, with a possible D match to TRBD1 (6 bases). Looked up from germline, CDR1 is SGHTA and CDR2 is FQGNSA. Trimming shortened V by 5 bases and J by 9 bases, and 26 bases separated the two germline ends. The CDR3 has 17 residues. Here the CDR3 reads CASSGGSGGGTVRPQHF. CDR3 sequence (DNA): TGTGCCAGCAGCGGGGGGTCGGGGGGCGGCACAGTTCGGCCCCAGCATTTT.

This clone was picked up a small number of times. The chain has TRBV11-2 and TRBJ2-3; a possible D gene is TRBD1 (6 bases). V was trimmed by 5 bases and J by 2 bases, leaving 14 bases between them. CDR1 is SGHAT, CDR2 FQNNGV, per germline. The CDR3 has 15 residues. In DNA form, the CDR3 reads TGTGCCAGCAGCCCTGGACAGACTTACACAGATACGCAGTATTTT. Its protein is CASSPGQTYTDTQYF.

The chain recombines TRBV5-1 with TRBJ2-5; TRBD2 might be the D (6 bases). The V end was cut by 0 bases, the J end by 10 bases, with 22 bases between. CDR1 and CDR2 from the germline V gene are SGHRS and YFSETQ. CDR3 length equals 16 residues. This CDR3 is CASSLVAGTDEGGQYF. DNA for the CDR3: TGCGCCAGCAGCTTGGTAGCCGGGACGGACGAGGGAGGCCAGTACTTC.

This clone was seen a single time. The CDR3 loop reads CASTLPGELFF. The CDR3 DNA reads TGTGCCAGCACCCTCCCCGGGGAGCTGTTTTTT. The genes are TRBV7-9 and TRBJ2-2; D unclear. Per germline, CDR1 SEHNR and CDR2 FQNEAQ (reference sequence). The CDR3 is 11 amino acids. Trimming removed 7 bases at V and 6 bases at J, with 6 bases between. Full variable domain (rest looked up from reference TRBV7-9 and TRBJ2-2): DTGVSQNPRHKITKRGQNVTFRCDPISEHNRLYWYRQTLGQGPEFLTYFQNEAQLEKSRLLSDRFSAERPKGSFSTLEIQRTEQGDSAMYLCASTLPGELFFGEGSRLTVL.

This clone was observed a handful of times. The V and J genes are TRBV5-4 and TRBJ1-1; D remains ambiguous. Between the trimmed V and J ends, which lost 4 bases and 11 bases, there was a span of 21 bases. CDR3 size: 14 residues. The germline V gene has CDR1 SGHNT and CDR2 YYREEE (reference sequence). CDR3 sequence reads: CASSQAPGPERAFF. The CDR3 coding sequence is TGTGCCAGCAGCCAAGCCCCCGGGCCAGAGCGGGCTTTCTTT. The variable domain in full, with the rest retrieved from reference TRBV5-4 and TRBJ1-1, is ETGVTQSPTHLIKTRGQQVTLRCSSQSGHNTVSWYQQALGQGPQFIFQYYREEENGRGNFPPRFSGLQFPNYSSELNVNALELDDSALYLCASSQAPGPERAFFGQGTRLTVV.

This clone has only a few counts. J is TRBJ1-2 and V is TRBV3-1 (or the pseudogene TRBV3-2); D is possibly TRBD1 (6 bases). Trimming pared 1 base from V and 7 bases from J, leaving 10 bases between. The germline gives CDR1 LGHDT, CDR2 YNNKEL (reference sequence). This CDR3 has 13 residues. The CDR3 sequence: CASSQAGGAGYTF. CDR3 DNA sequence: TGTGCCAGCAGCCAAGCTGGGGGGGCTGGCTACACCTTC.

This chain connects TRBV7-6 to TRBJ1-1; the D gene is possibly TRBD1 (5 bases). The length of the CDR3 is 14 residues. Trimming cost V 5 bases and J 5 bases, with 15 bases left between them. Germline CDR1 is SGHVS and CDR2 is FNYEAQ. The CDR3 bases are TGTGCCAGCAGCCCCGGGTCGGGGGTTACTGAAGCTTTCTTT. It encodes CASSPGSGVTEAFF.

V is TRBV6-5 and J is TRBJ2-6; D is uncertain. From germline, CDR1 is MNHEY and CDR2 SVGAGI. The V end lost 6 bases, the J end lost 0 bases, and 3 bases lay between the germline ends. The CDR3 is made up of 13 amino acids. CDR3 amino acids: CASRASGANVLTF. The CDR3 region has the DNA TGTGCCAGCAGGGCCTCTGGGGCCAACGTCCTGACTTTC.

The chain joins TRBV6-5 to TRBJ2-7; 12 positions agree with TRBD2. The CDR3 has 15 residues. Per germline, CDR1 MNHEY and CDR2 SVGAGI. Unmatched junction bases numbered 9, after V lost 6 bases and J lost 6 bases. CDR3 DNA sequence: TGTGCCAGCAGCCGACTAGCGGGAGTGGGGATCGAGCAGTACTTC. Amino acid sequence: CASSRLAGVGIEQYF.

The chain is built from TRBV23-1 and TRBJ2-1, with 7 bases aligning to TRBD2. TRBV23-1 is an open reading frame whose function is uncertain. V lost 3 bases to trimming and J lost 7 bases; unmatched junction nucleotides: 15. The CDR3 contains 17 residues. In nucleotides, the CDR3 is TGCGCCAGCAGTCACCTAGGGCTAGCGGACTGGTGGAATGAGCAGTTCTTC. It encodes CASSHLGLADWWNEQFF.